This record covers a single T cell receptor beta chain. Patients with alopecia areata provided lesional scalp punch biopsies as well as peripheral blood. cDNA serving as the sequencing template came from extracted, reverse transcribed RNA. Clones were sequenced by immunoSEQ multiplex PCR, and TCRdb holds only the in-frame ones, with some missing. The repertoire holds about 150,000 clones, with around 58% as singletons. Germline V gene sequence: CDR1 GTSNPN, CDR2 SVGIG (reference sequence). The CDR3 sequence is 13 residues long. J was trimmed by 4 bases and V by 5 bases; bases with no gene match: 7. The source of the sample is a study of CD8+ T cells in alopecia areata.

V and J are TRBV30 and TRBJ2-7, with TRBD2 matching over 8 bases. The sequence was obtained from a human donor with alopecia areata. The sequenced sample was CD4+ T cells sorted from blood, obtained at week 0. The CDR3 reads CAWAGGGWYEQYF. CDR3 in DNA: TGTGCCTGGGCCGGGGGGGGGTGGTACGAGCAGTACTTC.